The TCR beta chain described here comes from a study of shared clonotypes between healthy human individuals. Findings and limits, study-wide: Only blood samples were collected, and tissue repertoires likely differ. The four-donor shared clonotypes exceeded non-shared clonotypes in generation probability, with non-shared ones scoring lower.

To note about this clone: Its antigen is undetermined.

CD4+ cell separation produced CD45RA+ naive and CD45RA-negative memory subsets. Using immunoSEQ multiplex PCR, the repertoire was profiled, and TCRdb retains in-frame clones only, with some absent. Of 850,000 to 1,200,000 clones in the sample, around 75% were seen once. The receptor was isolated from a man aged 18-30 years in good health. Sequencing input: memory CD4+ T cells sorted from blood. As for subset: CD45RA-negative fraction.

CDR3 amino acids: CASSALSGSYEQYF. In nucleotides, the CDR3 is TGTGCCAGCAGTGCACTTAGCGGCTCCTACGAGCAGTACTTC. This sequence joins TRBV6-1 and TRBJ2-7, with D tentatively TRBD2 (6 bases). The CDR3 is 14 amino acids. From germline, CDR1 is MNHNS and CDR2 SASEGT. V was cut by 4 bases and J by 0 bases, with 10 bases left in between.